The 30 T cell receptor beta chains presented below share a single source sample, sequenced in a study of shared clonotypes between healthy human individuals. The repertoire was sequenced with immunoSEQ multiplex PCR; TCRdb's copy has only in-frame clones and lacks some. The sample has over a million clones; roughly 96% are singletons. The specimen was naive CD4+ T cells sorted from blood. The subset was: CD45RA+ positively selected. These receptors were taken from a young man in good health.

This clone was found once. CDR3 loop: CASSVDLGMNTEAFF. CDR3 nucleotides: TGTGCCAGCAGCGTAGATTTGGGGATGAACACTGAAGCTTTCTTT. The V gene is TRBV9, the J gene TRBJ1-1; D is uncertain. This CDR3 comprises 15 residues. V was cut by 0 bases and J by 0 bases, with 9 bases left in between. Germline V gives CDR1 SGDLS, CDR2 YYNGEE.

The rearrangement joins TRBV7-9 to TRBJ2-3; perhaps TRBD1 as D (7 bases). V gave up 8 bases and J gave up 2 bases, with 11 bases separating them. CDR1 and CDR2 (germline): SEHNR, FQNEAQ (reference sequence). This CDR3 region has 13 residues. Written as DNA, the CDR3 is TGTGCCAGCGGAGGGGGCTCCACAGATACGCAGTATTTT. It specifies CASGGGSTDTQYF.

The chain carries TRBV5-1 and TRBJ2-3; D is unresolved. Per the germline V gene, CDR1 is SGHRS and CDR2 is YFSETQ. Between the trimmed V and J ends, which lost 1 base and 1 base, there was a span of 10 bases. This CDR3 spans 15 amino acids. CDR3 DNA: TGCGCCAGCAGCTTGCAAAACTACGGCACAGATACGCAGTATTTT. Protein sequence: CASSLQNYGTDTQYF. Variable domain in full (rest from reference TRBV5-1 and TRBJ2-3): KAGVTQTPRYLIKTRGQQVTLSCSPISGHRSVSWYQQTPGQGLQFLFEYFSETQRNKGNFPGRFSGRQFSNSRSEMNVSTLELGDSALYLCASSLQNYGTDTQYFGPGTRLTVL.

This clone came up once. The V and J genes are TRBV7-2 and TRBJ2-5; TRBD1 agrees at 9 bases. The CDR3 extends over 14 amino acids. J gave up 2 bases and V 5 bases, and 3 bases lay outside the gene matches. In germline, CDR1 is SGHTA, CDR2 FQGNSA. CDR3 sequence reads: CASSRDRVQETQYF. CDR3 DNA: TGTGCCAGCAGCAGGGACAGGGTTCAAGAGACCCAGTACTTC.

CDR3 protein: CATSRGLGAGNEQYF. CDR3 in DNA: TGTGCCACCAGCAGGGGATTGGGGGCGGGAAACGAGCAGTACTTC. The chain carries TRBV15 and TRBJ2-7; D is possibly TRBD1 or TRBD2 (6 bases each). The V gene lost 3 bases and the J gene lost 5 bases, with 17 bases spanning the gap. Germline assignment: CDR1 LNHNV and CDR2 YYDKDF (reference sequence). This CDR3 has 15 amino acids.

This chain connects TRBV4-1 to TRBJ1-5, with TRBD1 matching 7 bases. The V gene's germline CDR1 is MGHRA and CDR2 YSYEKL. The CDR3 loop spans 13 amino acids. The ends lost 4 bases at V and 4 bases at J; junction bases unmatched: 1. The CDR3 bases are TGCGCCAGCAGCCCGGGACAGAATCAGCCCCAGCATTTT. This sequence encodes CASSPGQNQPQHF.

This chain joins TRBV5-4 and TRBJ1-1; D is ambiguous. The CDR3 has 15 amino acids. The germline V and J ends were trimmed by 1 base and 0 bases, with 10 bases remaining between them. In germline, CDR1 is SGHNT, CDR2 YYREEE (reference sequence). CDR3 sequence: CASSLLSDMNTEAFF. The CDR3 DNA sequence: TGTGCCAGCAGCTTGTTGTCAGACATGAACACTGAAGCTTTCTTT.

The chain couples TRBV28 to TRBJ2-1; D uncertain. The CDR3 totals 13 residues. The germline V gene has CDR1 MDHEN and CDR2 SYDVKM. V dropped 5 bases and J dropped 8 bases, with 13 bases sitting between them. CDR3 in amino acids: CASSSLIAHEQFF. The CDR3 nucleotides are TGTGCCAGCAGTAGCTTAATAGCCCATGAGCAGTTCTTC.

The chain employs TRBV28 and TRBJ2-1, with D hard to call. Per the germline V gene, CDR1 is MDHEN and CDR2 is SYDVKM. There are 15 residues in the CDR3. The germline V and J ends were trimmed by 8 bases and 0 bases, with 14 bases remaining between them. CDR3 sequence: CASLRSPVSYNEQFF. The DNA of the CDR3 is TGTGCCAGCCTAAGGTCCCCTGTCTCCTACAATGAGCAGTTCTTC.

The sample holds one count of this clone. V and J are TRBV6-1 and TRBJ2-2, with D uncertain. This CDR3 is 14 amino acids long. Trimming pared 6 bases from V and 7 bases from J, leaving 15 bases between. Germline V lookup: CDR1 MNHNS, CDR2 SASEGT. The CDR3 DNA reads TGTGCCAGCAGCGACTTGGATGGCGTCGGGGAGCTGTTTTTT. It yields the protein CASSDLDGVGELFF.

The chain links TRBV7-2 to TRBJ2-3, with 7 positions matching TRBD1. The CDR3 has 13 residues. Germline V gene lookup returns CDR1 SGHTA and CDR2 FQGNSA. V gave up 6 bases and J gave up 8 bases; unmatched junction bases: 8. The DNA for the CDR3 is TGTGCCAGCAGTCCAACAGGGGTGGGTACGCAGTATTTT. The encoded protein is CASSPTGVGTQYF. The entire variable domain, with the rest obtained from reference TRBV7-2 and TRBJ2-3, is as follows: GAGVSQSPSNKVTEKGKDVELRCDPISGHTALYWYRQSLGQGLEFLIYFQGNSAPDKSGLPSDRFSAERTGGSVSTLTIQRTQQEDSAVYLCASSPTGVGTQYFGPGTRLTVL.

J is TRBJ2-3 and V is TRBV10-3; TRBD2 aligns across 11 bases. Germline V gene lookup returns CDR1 ENHRY and CDR2 SYGVKD. V lost 7 bases to trimming and J lost 1 base; unmatched junction nucleotides: 4. The CDR3 runs to 15 residues. CDR3 bases: TGTGCCATCACCCCGACTAGCGGGGGCACAGATACGCAGTATTTT. Translated: CAITPTSGGTDTQYF.

This chain uses TRBV5-1 with TRBJ2-5, with D unresolved. Germline loops: CDR1 SGHRS, CDR2 YFSETQ. The CDR3 runs to 15 residues. V was pared by 1 base and J by 1 base, with 11 bases between. The CDR3, as DNA: TGCGCCAGCAGCTTGATTAGTGTTAGCCAAGAGACCCAGTACTTC. Encoded protein: CASSLISVSQETQYF.

The gene calls are TRBV28 and TRBJ2-7; D is uncertain. The CDR3 is made up of 14 amino acids. From germline, CDR1 is MDHEN and CDR2 SYDVKM. Between the trimmed V and J ends, which lost 3 bases and 0 bases, there was a span of 9 bases. This CDR3 reads CASSFLGPSYEQYF. CDR3 nucleotide sequence: TGTGCCAGCAGTTTTCTAGGGCCCTCCTACGAGCAGTACTTC.

The chain uses TRBV15 and TRBJ1-2; no definite D call. Germline V gene lookup returns CDR1 LNHNV and CDR2 YYDKDF (reference sequence). This CDR3 contains 12 residues. Trimming left V 5 bases short and J 8 bases short, with 12 bases between. Here the CDR3 DNA reads TGTGCCACCAGCCGTGCGTTTACAGGCTACACCTTC. Residues: CATSRAFTGYTF. Supplemented by reference TRBV15 and TRBJ1-2, the full variable domain reads DAMVIQNPRYQVTQFGKPVTLSCSQTLNHNVMYWYQQKSSQAPKLLFHYYDKDFNNEADTPDNFQSRRPNTSFCFLDIRSPGLGDTAMYLCATSRAFTGYTFGSGTRLTVV.

V is TRBV28 and J is TRBJ1-4, with unresolved D. The V gene lost 10 bases and the J gene lost 5 bases, with 8 bases spanning the gap. Germline CDR1 is MDHEN and CDR2 is SYDVKM. CDR3 length: 11 amino acids. In DNA form, the CDR3 reads TGTGCCACTTGGAGCAATGAAAAACTGTTTTTT. As protein: CATWSNEKLFF.

The CDR3 is CASSNRLTSTDTQYF. CDR3 bases: TGTGCCAGCAGCAACAGACTCACTAGCACAGATACGCAGTATTTT. The J gene is TRBJ2-3, the V gene TRBV6-5; no clear D. The CDR3 covers 15 residues. The germline V gene encodes CDR1 MNHEY and CDR2 SVGAGI. Trimming took 6 bases from V and 0 from J, leaving 13 bases between them.

The chain combines TRBV27 with TRBJ2-4; a weak D match, TRBD1 (5 bases). Trimming took 5 bases from V and 0 from J, leaving 8 bases between them. The CDR3 sequence is 14 residues long. Germline CDR1 and CDR2: MNHEY and SMNVEV (reference sequence). The CDR3 nucleotides read TGTGCCAGCAGTCTGACAGTAGCCAAAAACATTCAGTACTTC. This sequence encodes CASSLTVAKNIQYF.

This clone was picked up one time. The rearrangement links TRBV6-4 to TRBJ2-1; 8 bases agree with TRBD2. Germline V CDR1 and CDR2: MRHNA, SNTAGT. CDR3 length: 15 residues. The V segment lost 8 bases and the J segment 4 bases; nucleotides outside the gene matches: 10. The CDR3, as DNA: TGTGCCAGCTCCCTCGGGGGGGGAGTTTACAATGAGCAGTTCTTC. It codes for CASSLGGGVYNEQFF.

The CDR3 bases are TGTGCCAGCAAATTGGCAGGGGGGAACGAGCAGTACTTC. Protein product: CASKLAGGNEQYF. The chain recombines TRBV27 with TRBJ2-7, with D perhaps TRBD1 (7 bases). Germline V gene sequence: CDR1 MNHEY, CDR2 SMNVEV (reference sequence). The ends were cut back, 7 bases at V and 5 bases at J, with 15 bases in the middle. This CDR3 is 13 amino acids long.

Turning to this clone: This same CDR3 is encoded by further DNA sequences in the sample. The chain has TRBV7-9 and TRBJ2-5; no clear D gene. The CDR3 length is 14 residues. With 5 bases removed from V and 0 bases from J, the gap between germline ends came to 10 bases. The V gene's germline CDR1 is SEHNR and CDR2 FQNEAQ (reference sequence). CDR3 protein: CASSLSQYQETQYF. CDR3 in DNA: TGTGCCAGCAGCCTCTCACAGTACCAAGAGACCCAGTACTTC.

The gene calls are TRBV9 and TRBJ2-1; D gene unclear. Germline V gene lookup returns CDR1 SGDLS and CDR2 YYNGEE. V gave up 4 bases and J gave up 3 bases, with 11 bases separating them. The CDR3 consists of 14 residues. The CDR3 DNA reads TGTGCCAGCAGCTTGTCCAGCGTCTACAATGAGCAGTTCTTC. Translated, it gives CASSLSSVYNEQFF.

The J gene is TRBJ1-3, the V gene TRBV5-1; D remains ambiguous. Germline values: CDR1 SGHRS, CDR2 YFSETQ. The CDR3 is 14 amino acids. The germline V and J ends were trimmed by 3 bases and 3 bases, with 10 bases remaining between them. This CDR3 reads CASSSAVNGNTIYF. CDR3 nucleotide sequence: TGCGCCAGCAGCTCCGCGGTGAATGGAAACACCATATATTTT.

The chain is built from TRBV11-3 and TRBJ2-1, with 7 bases aligning to TRBD2. With 1 base clipped from V and 7 bases from J, the junction kept 10 bases outside the gene matches. CDR3 length: 16 residues. Looked up from germline, CDR1 is SGHNT and CDR2 is YENEEA. In nucleotides, the CDR3 is TGTGCCAGCAGCTTAGGTCAAGGGGAGGGCCGGAATGAGCAGTTCTTC. Translation gives CASSLGQGEGRNEQFF.

J is TRBJ2-7 and V is TRBV7-9; unclear D gene. The V end was cut by 6 bases, the J end by 5 bases, with 8 bases between. The CDR3 extends over 11 amino acids. Germline V gives CDR1 SEHNR, CDR2 FQNEAQ (reference sequence). The CDR3 DNA reads TGTGCCAGCAGAGGGAACCACGAGCAGTACTTC. It specifies CASRGNHEQYF. The variable domain in full, completed from reference TRBV7-9 and TRBJ2-7, reads DTGVSQNPRHKITKRGQNVTFRCDPISEHNRLYWYRQTLGQGPEFLTYFQNEAQLEKSRLLSDRFSAERPKGSFSTLEIQRTEQGDSAMYLCASRGNHEQYFGPGTRLTVT.

The chain has TRBV5-6 and TRBJ1-1; 7 bases are a match to TRBD1. The V gene's germline CDR1 is SGHDT and CDR2 YYEEEE. The V gene end was trimmed by 1 base and the J gene end by 7 bases; junction bases not matched to a gene: 7. The CDR3 runs to 14 residues. In DNA form, the CDR3 reads TGTGCCAGCAGCTTGATTTCGGGACAGATTGAAGCTTTCTTT. Protein product: CASSLISGQIEAFF.

This chain joins TRBV7-9 and TRBJ2-7; 10 bases map to TRBD2. CDR3 length equals 17 residues. V dropped 5 bases and J dropped 1; count of bases not matched to a gene: 11. CDR1 is SEHNR, CDR2 FQNEAQ, per germline (reference sequence). The CDR3 sequence: CASSLPGLADRSYEQYF. The CDR3 DNA is TGTGCCAGCAGCCTCCCTGGACTAGCGGATAGGTCCTACGAGCAGTACTTC.

V and J are TRBV30 and TRBJ2-2; 8 nucleotides align to TRBD1. Losses at the gene ends were 6 bases for V and 3 bases for J; bases not matched to a gene: 6. CDR3 length: 14 residues. From germline, CDR1 is GTSNPN and CDR2 SVGIG (reference sequence). The CDR3 bases are TGTGCCTGCAACAGGGGGTCGTACACCGGGGAGCTGTTTTTT. Amino acid sequence: CACNRGSYTGELFF. Combining the CDR3 with reference TRBV30 and TRBJ2-2 gives the whole variable domain SQTIHQWPATLVQPVGSPLSLECTVEGTSNPNLYWYRQAAGRGLQLLFYSVGIGQISSEVPQNLSASRPQDRQFILSSKKLLLSDSGFYLCACNRGSYTGELFFGEGSRLTVL.

The rearrangement uses TRBV19 and TRBJ2-2; TRBD2 matches 13 bases. CDR3 length: 15 residues. CDR1 and CDR2 from the germline V gene are LNHDA and SQIVND (reference sequence). V lost 5 bases to trimming and J lost 5 bases; unmatched junction nucleotides: 2. The CDR3 DNA reads as TGTGCCAGTAGTCTACTAGCGGGAGGGACCGGGGAGCTGTTTTTT. Translated: CASSLLAGGTGELFF. The full variable domain, completed using reference TRBV19 and TRBJ2-2, is DGGITQSPKYLFRKEGQNVTLSCEQNLNHDAMYWYRQDPGQGLRLIYYSQIVNDFQKGDIAEGYSVSREKKESFPLTVTSAQKNPTAFYLCASSLLAGGTGELFFGEGSRLTVL.

The genes are TRBV11-2 and TRBJ2-7; TRBD2 matches at 14 bases. Trimming at V came to 11 bases and at J to 3 bases, leaving 15 bases not matched to a gene. CDR3 length equals 17 residues. Looked up from germline, CDR1 is SGHAT and CDR2 is FQNNGV. The DNA of the CDR3 is TGTGCCTCAGCACGGACTAGCGGGAGGCCATATCTCTACGAGCAGTACTTC. This codes for CASARTSGRPYLYEQYF.